One and the same sample provided the 10 T cell receptor beta chains below, sequenced in a study of Ad26.COV2.S vaccination and SARS-CoV-2 variants. Clones were sequenced by immunoSEQ multiplex PCR, and TCRdb holds only the in-frame ones, with some missing. The table lists about 350,000 clones, 86% of them singletons. The treatment was: 15 to 20 received Ad26.COV2.S at low or high dose, single or two shots; 5 received placebo; per-sample allocation not given. At day 63 after the first vaccine or placebo injection, samples were drawn. The material was peripheral blood, obtained in a trial of Ad26.COV2.S vaccine versus placebo. These receptors originate from a person between 18 and 60 years old who received the Ad26.COV2.S COVID-19 vaccine or a placebo.

The chain links TRBV29-1 to TRBJ2-3, with D possibly being TRBD2 (6 bases). The CDR3 totals 13 residues. Germline V gives CDR1 SQVTM, CDR2 ANQGSEA. Trimming left V 3 bases short and J 2 bases short, with 9 bases between. The CDR3 reads CSVDGEVTDTQYF. The CDR3 region has the DNA TGCAGCGTTGACGGGGAGGTCACAGATACGCAGTATTTT.

The chain recombines TRBV12-3 or TRBV12-4 with TRBJ2-1; unclear D gene. The germline V and J ends were trimmed by 6 bases and 4 bases, with 10 bases remaining between them. The CDR3 loop spans 13 amino acids. The CDR3 loop reads CASSRDGYNEQFF. In DNA form, the CDR3 reads TGTGCCAGCAGCCGTGACGGGTACAATGAGCAGTTCTTC.

The chain recombines TRBV6-5 with TRBJ1-1; D unclear. CDR3 length: 13 residues. Germline lookup yields CDR1 MNHEY and CDR2 SVGAGI. The V end lost 7 bases, the J end lost 4 bases, and 13 bases lay between the germline ends. In DNA, the CDR3 is TGTGCCAGCATTCCTAGGGCCCTCACTGAAGCTTTCTTT. It specifies CASIPRALTEAFF.

The chain carries TRBV5-5 and TRBJ2-3; 11 bases are shared with TRBD1. With V trimmed by 3 bases and J by 6 bases, 3 bases remained unmatched. The germline gives CDR1 SGHKS, CDR2 YYEKEE (reference sequence). The CDR3 is made up of 14 amino acids. The CDR3 loop reads CASSSGQGADTQYF. The CDR3 DNA follows: TGTGCCAGCAGCTCCGGACAGGGGGCTGATACGCAGTATTTT.

The gene calls are TRBV23-1 and TRBJ2-2; TRBD2 agrees at 8 bases. TRBV23-1 is classed as an ORF, of uncertain function. This CDR3 contains 16 residues. V gave up 3 bases and J gave up 6 bases; unmatched junction bases: 9. The CDR3 is CASSHGTSDAAGELFF. The CDR3, as DNA: TGCGCCAGCAGTCATGGGACTAGTGACGCGGCCGGGGAGCTGTTTTTT.

J is TRBJ2-3 and V is TRBV3-1 (or the pseudogene TRBV3-2); D unresolved. Per the germline V gene, CDR1 is LGHDT and CDR2 is YNNKEL (reference sequence). The V and J ends lost 4 bases and 4 bases respectively, with 15 bases between them. The CDR3 length is 15 residues. CDR3 in amino acids: CASSPLLSVSDTQYF. CDR3 DNA: TGTGCCAGCAGCCCCCTACTCAGCGTCTCAGATACGCAGTATTTT.

This clone appeared a single time. V and J are TRBV7-9 and TRBJ2-2; 10 bases line up with TRBD2. Unmatched junction bases numbered 4, after V lost 10 bases and J lost 2 bases. This CDR3 is 14 amino acids long. Germline V gene data show CDR1 as SEHNR and CDR2 as FQNEAQ (reference sequence). The CDR3 region is CATTSGTNTGELFF. The CDR3 DNA is TGTGCCACTACTAGCGGGACAAACACCGGGGAGCTGTTTTTT.

The gene calls are TRBV7-9 and TRBJ1-2; the D gene is possibly TRBD1 (6 bases). The CDR3 length is 12 residues. Germline lookup yields CDR1 SEHNR and CDR2 FQNEAQ (reference sequence). V lost 5 bases and J lost 8, with 12 bases in between. CDR3: CASSQDRRGYTF. In DNA form, the CDR3 reads TGTGCCAGCAGCCAGGACAGAAGGGGCTACACCTTC.

This chain joins TRBV10-3 and TRBJ2-1, with 7 bases lining up with TRBD2. This CDR3 is 15 amino acids long. The trim removed 4 bases at V and 5 bases at J, leaving 8 bases unmatched. From germline, CDR1 is ENHRY and CDR2 SYGVKD. CDR3 protein: CAISGSLGGNNEQFF. The CDR3 bases are TGTGCCATCAGTGGATCTTTGGGGGGGAACAATGAGCAGTTCTTC.

This clone showed up just once. The chain carries TRBV28 and TRBJ1-2; D is possibly TRBD1 (6 bases). The CDR3 is 13 amino acids. V was clipped by 3 bases and J by 2 bases, with 7 bases between them. Germline V gene sequence: CDR1 MDHEN, CDR2 SYDVKM. CDR3 sequence reads: CASSLDSNYGYTF. The CDR3 nucleotides are TGTGCCAGCAGTTTGGACAGCAACTATGGCTACACCTTC.